Sequencing of this T cell receptor beta chain was carried out in a study of T cell repertoires in aging, cancer and after chemotherapy. Rearranged V-D-J TRB sequences were amplified with a mixed TRB-A/B primer pool. A single record per CDR3 protein comes from TCRdb applying MiXCR to the multiplex PCR reads. The sample contains under 6,000 distinct CDR3 sequences, 21% of which appear only once. Overall study results and limits: Across the chemotherapy interval, each cancer cohort showed higher median generation probability, suggesting thymic rebound.

Comment on this clonotype: Its antigen is not identified. A much bigger clone sits one base away, suggesting this may be a read error.

Peripheral blood genomic DNA, not sorted cells or RNA, was the template. The CDR3 runs 13 residues. Germline lookup yields CDR1 MNHEY and CDR2 SVGAGI. This receptor was taken from a human donor with a blood cancer. Material: blood. The chain links TRBV6-5 to TRBJ2-5; D gene ambiguous. The CDR3 DNA is TGTGCCACCATCCGGTCCTACCAAGGGACCCAGTACTTC. It encodes CATIRSYQGTQYF.